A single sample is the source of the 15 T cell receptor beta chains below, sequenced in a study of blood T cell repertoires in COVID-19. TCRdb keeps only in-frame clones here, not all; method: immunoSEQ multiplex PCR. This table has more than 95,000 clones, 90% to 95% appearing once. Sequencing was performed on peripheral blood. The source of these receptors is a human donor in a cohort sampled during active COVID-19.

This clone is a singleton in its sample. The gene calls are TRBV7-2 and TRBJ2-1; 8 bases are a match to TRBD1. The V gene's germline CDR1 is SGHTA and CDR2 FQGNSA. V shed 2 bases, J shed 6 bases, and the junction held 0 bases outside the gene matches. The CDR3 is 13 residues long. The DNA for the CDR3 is TGTGCCAGCAGCTTAACAGGGGGCAATGAGCAGTTCTTC. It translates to CASSLTGGNEQFF.

Here the CDR3 reads CASSLAPGVHEQYF. CDR3 DNA: TGTGCCAGCAGCTTAGCGCCAGGGGTCCACGAGCAGTACTTC. The rearrangement joins TRBV7-6 to TRBJ2-7, with D maybe TRBD1 (6 bases). Trimming pared 0 bases from V and 5 bases from J, leaving 11 bases between. This CDR3 contains 14 residues. Per germline, CDR1 SGHVS and CDR2 FNYEAQ.

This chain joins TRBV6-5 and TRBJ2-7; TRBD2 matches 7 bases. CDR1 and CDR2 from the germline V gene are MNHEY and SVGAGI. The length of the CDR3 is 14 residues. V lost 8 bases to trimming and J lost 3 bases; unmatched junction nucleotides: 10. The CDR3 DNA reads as TGTGCCAGCGGGGGGGACTGGAAGAACTACGAGCAGTACTTC. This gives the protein CASGGDWKNYEQYF.

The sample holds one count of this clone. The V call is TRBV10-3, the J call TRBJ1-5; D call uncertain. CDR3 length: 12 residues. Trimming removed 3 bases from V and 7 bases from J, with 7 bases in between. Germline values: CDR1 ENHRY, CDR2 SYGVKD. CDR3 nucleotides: TGTGCCATCAGTGACGTTCAGCAGCCCCAGCATTTT. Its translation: CAISDVQQPQHF.

CDR3 protein: CASSGQGANYEQYF. CDR3 nucleotide sequence: TGTGCCAGTAGTGGACAGGGAGCCAACTACGAGCAGTACTTC. The chain links TRBV19 to TRBJ2-7; 8 bases align to TRBD1. V was clipped by 5 bases and J by 3 bases; unmatched bases: 6. The germline V gene has CDR1 LNHDA and CDR2 SQIVND (reference sequence). The CDR3 is 14 amino acids.

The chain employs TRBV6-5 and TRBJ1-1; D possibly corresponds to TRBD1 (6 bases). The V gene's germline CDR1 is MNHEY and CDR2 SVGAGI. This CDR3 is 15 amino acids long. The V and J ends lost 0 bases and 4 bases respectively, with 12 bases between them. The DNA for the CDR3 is TGTGCCAGCAGTTACTCGGGGGCAGTTGGCACTGAAGCTTTCTTT. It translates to CASSYSGAVGTEAFF.

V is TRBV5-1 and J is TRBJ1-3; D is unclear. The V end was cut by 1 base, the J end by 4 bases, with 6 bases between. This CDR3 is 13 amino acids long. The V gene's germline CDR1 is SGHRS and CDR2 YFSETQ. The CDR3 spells CASSLTPGNTIYF. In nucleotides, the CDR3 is TGCGCCAGCAGCTTGACACCCGGAAACACCATATATTTT.

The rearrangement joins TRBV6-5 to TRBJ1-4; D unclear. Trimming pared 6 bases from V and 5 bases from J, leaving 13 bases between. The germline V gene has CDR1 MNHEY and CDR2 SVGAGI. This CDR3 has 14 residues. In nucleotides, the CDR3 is TGTGCCAGCAGCCGGGGTTTGCGGAATGAAAAACTGTTTTTT. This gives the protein CASSRGLRNEKLFF.

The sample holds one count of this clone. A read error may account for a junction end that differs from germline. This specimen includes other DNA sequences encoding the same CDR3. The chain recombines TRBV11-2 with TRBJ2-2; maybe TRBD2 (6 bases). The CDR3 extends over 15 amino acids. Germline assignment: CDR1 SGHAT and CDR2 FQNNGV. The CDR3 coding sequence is TGCGCCAGCAGCATTGGAGGGCTTGGCACCGGGGAGCTGTTTTTT. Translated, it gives CASSIGGLGTGELFF.

CDR3 loop: CAWSYQRTGGSGELFF. In DNA, the CDR3 is TGTGCCTGGAGTTATCAACGGACAGGGGGGTCCGGGGAGCTGTTTTTT. The chain has TRBV30 and TRBJ2-2; TRBD1 matches at 10 bases. The germline CDR1 and CDR2 sequences are GTSNPN and SVGIG (reference sequence). After removal of 2 bases from V and 6 bases from J, the junction contained 9 bases not matched to a gene. The CDR3 totals 16 residues.

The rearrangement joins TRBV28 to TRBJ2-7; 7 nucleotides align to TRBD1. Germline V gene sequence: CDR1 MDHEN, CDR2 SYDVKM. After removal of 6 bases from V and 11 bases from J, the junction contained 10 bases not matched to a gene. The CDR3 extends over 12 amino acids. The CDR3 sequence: CASSLPRQGKYF. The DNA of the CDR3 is TGTGCCAGCAGCCTACCCCGACAGGGCAAGTACTTC.

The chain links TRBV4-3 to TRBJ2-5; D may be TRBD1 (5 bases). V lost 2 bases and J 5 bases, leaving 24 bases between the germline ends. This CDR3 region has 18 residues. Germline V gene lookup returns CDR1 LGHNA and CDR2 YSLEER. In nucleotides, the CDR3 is TGCGCCAGCAGCCAACCCAAAACCATGACAGACCTTCAGGAGACCCAGTACTTC. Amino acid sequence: CASSQPKTMTDLQETQYF.

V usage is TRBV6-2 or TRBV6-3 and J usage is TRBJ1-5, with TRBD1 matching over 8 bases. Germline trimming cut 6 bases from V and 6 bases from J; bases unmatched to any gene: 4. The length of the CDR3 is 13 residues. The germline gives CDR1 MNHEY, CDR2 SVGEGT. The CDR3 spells CASSQGAGQPQHF. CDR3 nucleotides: TGTGCCAGCAGCCAGGGGGCTGGTCAGCCCCAGCATTTT.

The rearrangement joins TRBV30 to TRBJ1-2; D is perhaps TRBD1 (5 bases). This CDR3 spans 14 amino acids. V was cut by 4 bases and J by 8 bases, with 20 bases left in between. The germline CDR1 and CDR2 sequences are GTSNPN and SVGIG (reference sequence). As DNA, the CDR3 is TGTGCCTGGACGGAGGTACGGGGAGGGGACGGCTACACCTTC. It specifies CAWTEVRGGDGYTF. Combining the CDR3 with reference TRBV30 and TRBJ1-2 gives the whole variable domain SQTIHQWPATLVQPVGSPLSLECTVEGTSNPNLYWYRQAAGRGLQLLFYSVGIGQISSEVPQNLSASRPQDRQFILSSKKLLLSDSGFYLCAWTEVRGGDGYTFGSGTRLTVV.

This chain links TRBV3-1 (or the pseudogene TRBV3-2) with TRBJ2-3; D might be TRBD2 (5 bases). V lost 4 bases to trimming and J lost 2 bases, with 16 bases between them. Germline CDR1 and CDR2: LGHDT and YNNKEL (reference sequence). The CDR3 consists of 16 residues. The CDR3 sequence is CASSLRPAENTDTQYF. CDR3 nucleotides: TGTGCCAGCAGCCTTCGGCCAGCGGAAAACACAGATACGCAGTATTTT.